This T cell receptor beta chain was obtained from a study of cytotoxic CD8 clonotypes in ibrutinib-treated CLL. Study context: Outcomes included 24 partial and 2 complete responses; after median roughly 66 months, roughly 14 stayed remitted and roughly twelve progressed.

Germline CDR1 reads LNHDA; CDR2 reads SQIVND (reference sequence). V lost 6 bases, J lost 0 bases, and 9 bases lay in between. The CDR3 covers 15 residues. Sequencing used immunoSEQ multiplex PCR; TCRdb keeps in-frame clones, though not all of them. The table lists 130,000 or so clones, around four fifths of them singletons. The material was PBMCs, obtained after 24 months of ibrutinib treatment. The sequence derives from a human donor with chronic lymphocytic leukemia. The chain combines TRBV19 with TRBJ2-6, with D unclear. CDR3 residues: CASSDNPSGANVLTF. The CDR3, as DNA: TGTGCCAGTAGCGACAATCCCTCTGGGGCCAACGTCCTGACTTTC.